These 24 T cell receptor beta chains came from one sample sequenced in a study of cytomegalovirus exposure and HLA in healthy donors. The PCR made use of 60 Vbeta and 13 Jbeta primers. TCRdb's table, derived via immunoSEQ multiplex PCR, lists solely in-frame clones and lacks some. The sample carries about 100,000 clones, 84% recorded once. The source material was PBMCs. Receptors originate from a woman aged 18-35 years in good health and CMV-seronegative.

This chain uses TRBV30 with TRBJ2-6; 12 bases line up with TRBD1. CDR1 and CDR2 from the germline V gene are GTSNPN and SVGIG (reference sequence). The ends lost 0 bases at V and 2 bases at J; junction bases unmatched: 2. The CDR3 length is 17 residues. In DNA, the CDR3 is TGTGCCTGGAGTGTAGGGACAGGGGGCGCTGGGGCCAACGTCCTGACTTTC. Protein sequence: CAWSVGTGGAGANVLTF. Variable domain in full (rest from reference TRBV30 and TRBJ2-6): SQTIHQWPATLVQPVGSPLSLECTVEGTSNPNLYWYRQAAGRGLQLLFYSVGIGQISSEVPQNLSASRPQDRQFILSSKKLLLSDSGFYLCAWSVGTGGAGANVLTFGAGSRLTVL.

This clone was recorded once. The CDR3: CASSVSPAMEYEQYF. The CDR3 bases are TGTGCCAGCAGTGTTAGTCCAGCTATGGAGTACGAGCAGTACTTC. The chain links TRBV2 to TRBJ2-7, with D hard to call. This CDR3 is 15 amino acids long. Looked up from germline, CDR1 is SNHLY and CDR2 is FYNNEI. Trimming shortened V by 4 bases and J by 4 bases, and 17 bases separated the two germline ends. Together with reference TRBV2 and TRBJ2-7, the CDR3 gives the full variable domain: EPEVTQTPSHQVTQMGQEVILRCVPISNHLYFYWYRQILGQKVEFLVSFYNNEISEKSEIFDDQFSVERPDGSNFTLKIRSTKLEDSAMYFCASSVSPAMEYEQYFGPGTRLTVT.

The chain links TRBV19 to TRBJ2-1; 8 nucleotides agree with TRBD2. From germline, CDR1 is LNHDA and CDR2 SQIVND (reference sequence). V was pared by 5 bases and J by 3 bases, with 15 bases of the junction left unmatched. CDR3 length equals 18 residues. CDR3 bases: TGTGCCAGTAGTCGAGGACTAGCCGGAGCTTCCTACTACAATGAGCAGTTCTTC. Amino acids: CASSRGLAGASYYNEQFF.

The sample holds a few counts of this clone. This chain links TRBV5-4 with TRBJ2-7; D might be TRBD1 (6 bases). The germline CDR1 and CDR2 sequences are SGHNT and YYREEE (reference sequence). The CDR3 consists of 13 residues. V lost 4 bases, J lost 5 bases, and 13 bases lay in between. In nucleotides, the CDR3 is TGTGCCAGCAGCAGTACCCAGGGGAACGAGCAGTACTTC. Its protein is CASSSTQGNEQYF.

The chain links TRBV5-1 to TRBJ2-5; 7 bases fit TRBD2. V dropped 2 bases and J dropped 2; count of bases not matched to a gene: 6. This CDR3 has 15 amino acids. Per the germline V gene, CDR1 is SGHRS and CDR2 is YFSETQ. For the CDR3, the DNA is TGCGCCAGCAGCTTTGGGGGGGGACTTCAAGAGACCCAGTACTTC. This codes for CASSFGGGLQETQYF.

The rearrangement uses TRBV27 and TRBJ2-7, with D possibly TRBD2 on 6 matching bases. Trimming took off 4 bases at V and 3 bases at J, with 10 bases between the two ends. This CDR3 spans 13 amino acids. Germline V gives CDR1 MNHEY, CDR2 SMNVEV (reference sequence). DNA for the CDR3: TGTGCCAGCAGTTCCGGGACTCACTACGAGCAGTACTTC. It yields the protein CASSSGTHYEQYF.

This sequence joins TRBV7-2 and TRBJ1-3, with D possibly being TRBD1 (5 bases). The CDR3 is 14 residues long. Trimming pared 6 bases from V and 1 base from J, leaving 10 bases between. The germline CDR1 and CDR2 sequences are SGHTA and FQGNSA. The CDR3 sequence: CASRQAKSGNTIYF. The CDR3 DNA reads TGTGCCAGCAGACAGGCCAAGTCTGGAAACACCATATATTTT.

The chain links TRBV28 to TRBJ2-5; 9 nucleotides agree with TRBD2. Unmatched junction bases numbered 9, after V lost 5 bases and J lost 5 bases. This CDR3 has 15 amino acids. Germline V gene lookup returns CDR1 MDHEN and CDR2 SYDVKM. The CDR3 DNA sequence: TGTGCCAGCAGTACCACCCGGACTAGCGCTGAGACCCAGTACTTC. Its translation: CASSTTRTSAETQYF.

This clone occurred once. Written as DNA, the CDR3 is TGTGCCAGCAGTTTCTTGGCGGGGGGGATAAATACGCAGTATTTT. It encodes CASSFLAGGINTQYF. This chain uses TRBV28 with TRBJ2-3, with 9 bases fitting TRBD2. V dropped 3 bases and J dropped 7; count of bases not matched to a gene: 8. This CDR3 spans 15 amino acids. Germline loops: CDR1 MDHEN, CDR2 SYDVKM.

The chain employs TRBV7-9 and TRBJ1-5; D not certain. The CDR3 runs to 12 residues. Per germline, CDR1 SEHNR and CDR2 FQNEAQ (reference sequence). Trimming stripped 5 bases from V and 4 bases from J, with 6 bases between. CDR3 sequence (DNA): TGTGCCAGCAGCCCCGTAAATCAGCCCCAGCATTTT. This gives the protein CASSPVNQPQHF.

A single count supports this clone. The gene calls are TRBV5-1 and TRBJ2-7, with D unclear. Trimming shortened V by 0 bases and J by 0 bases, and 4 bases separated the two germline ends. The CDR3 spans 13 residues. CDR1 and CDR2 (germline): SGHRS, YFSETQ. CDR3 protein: CASSLASSYEQYF. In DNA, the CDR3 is TGCGCCAGCAGCTTGGCCAGCTCCTACGAGCAGTACTTC.

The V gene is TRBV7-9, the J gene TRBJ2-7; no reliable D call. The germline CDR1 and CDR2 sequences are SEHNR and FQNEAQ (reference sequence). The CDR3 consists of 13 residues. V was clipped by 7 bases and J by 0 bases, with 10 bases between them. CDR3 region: CASTSSSSYEQYF. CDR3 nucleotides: TGTGCCAGCACCTCCAGTTCCTCCTACGAGCAGTACTTC.

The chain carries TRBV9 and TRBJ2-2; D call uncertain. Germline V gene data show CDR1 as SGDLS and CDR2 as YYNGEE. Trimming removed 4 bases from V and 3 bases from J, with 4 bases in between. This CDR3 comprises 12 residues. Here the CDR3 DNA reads TGTGCCAGCAGCCTTCACACCGGGGAGCTGTTTTTT. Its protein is CASSLHTGELFF.

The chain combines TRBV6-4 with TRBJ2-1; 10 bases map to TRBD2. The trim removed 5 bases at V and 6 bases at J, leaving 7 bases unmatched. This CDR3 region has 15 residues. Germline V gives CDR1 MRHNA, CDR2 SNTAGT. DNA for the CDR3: TGTGCCAGCAGTCAGCTAGCGGGAGAAGGCAATGAGCAGTTCTTC. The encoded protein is CASSQLAGEGNEQFF.

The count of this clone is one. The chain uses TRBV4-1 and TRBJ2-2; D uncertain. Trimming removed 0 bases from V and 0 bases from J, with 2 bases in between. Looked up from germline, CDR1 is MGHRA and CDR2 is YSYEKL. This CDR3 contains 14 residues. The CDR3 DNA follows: TGCGCCAGCAGCCAAGACTCGAACACCGGGGAGCTGTTTTTT. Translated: CASSQDSNTGELFF.

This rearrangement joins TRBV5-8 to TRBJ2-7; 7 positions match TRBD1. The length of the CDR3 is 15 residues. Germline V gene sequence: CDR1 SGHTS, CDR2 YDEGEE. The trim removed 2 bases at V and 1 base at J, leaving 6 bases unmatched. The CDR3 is CASSFRTGPSYEQYF. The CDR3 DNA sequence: TGTGCCAGCAGCTTTAGGACAGGTCCGTCCTACGAGCAGTACTTC.

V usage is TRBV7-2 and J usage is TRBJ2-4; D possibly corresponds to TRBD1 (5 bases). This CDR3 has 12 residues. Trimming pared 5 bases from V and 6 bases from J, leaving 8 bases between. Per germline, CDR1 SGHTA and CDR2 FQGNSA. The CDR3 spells CASSPDRNIQYF. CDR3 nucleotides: TGTGCCAGCAGCCCCGACAGAAACATTCAGTACTTC.

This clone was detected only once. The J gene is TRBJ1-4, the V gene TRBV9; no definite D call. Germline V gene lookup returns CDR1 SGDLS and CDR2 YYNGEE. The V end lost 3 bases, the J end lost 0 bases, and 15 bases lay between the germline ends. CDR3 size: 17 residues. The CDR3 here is CASSDSTTPTTNEKLFF. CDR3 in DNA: TGTGCCAGCAGCGACTCCACTACCCCAACAACTAATGAAAAACTGTTTTTT.

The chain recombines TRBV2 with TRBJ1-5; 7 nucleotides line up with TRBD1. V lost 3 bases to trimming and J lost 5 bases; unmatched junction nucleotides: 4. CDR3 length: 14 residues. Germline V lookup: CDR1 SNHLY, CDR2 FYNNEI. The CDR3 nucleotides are TGTGCCAGCAGTGAGTGGCAGGGGGATCAGCCCCAGCATTTT. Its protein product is CASSEWQGDQPQHF. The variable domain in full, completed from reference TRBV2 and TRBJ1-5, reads EPEVTQTPSHQVTQMGQEVILRCVPISNHLYFYWYRQILGQKVEFLVSFYNNEISEKSEIFDDQFSVERPDGSNFTLKIRSTKLEDSAMYFCASSEWQGDQPQHFGDGTRLSIL.

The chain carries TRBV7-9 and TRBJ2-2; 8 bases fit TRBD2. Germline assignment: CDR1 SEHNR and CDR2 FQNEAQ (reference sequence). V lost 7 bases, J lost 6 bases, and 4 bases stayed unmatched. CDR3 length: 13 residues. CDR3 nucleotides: TGTGCCAGCACGGGAGGGGCGGCCGGGGAGCTGTTTTTT. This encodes CASTGGAAGELFF.

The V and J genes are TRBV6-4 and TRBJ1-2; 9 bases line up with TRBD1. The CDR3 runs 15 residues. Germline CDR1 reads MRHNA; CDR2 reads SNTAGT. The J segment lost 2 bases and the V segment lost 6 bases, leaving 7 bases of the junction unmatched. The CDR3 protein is CASRDTGGLNYGYTF. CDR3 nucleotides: TGTGCCAGCAGGGATACAGGGGGCTTGAACTATGGCTACACCTTC.

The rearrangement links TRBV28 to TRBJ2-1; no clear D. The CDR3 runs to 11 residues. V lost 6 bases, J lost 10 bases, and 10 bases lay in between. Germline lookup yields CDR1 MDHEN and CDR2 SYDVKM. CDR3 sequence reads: CASSYLWEQFF. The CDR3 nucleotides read TGTGCCAGCAGCTATTTATGGGAGCAGTTCTTC. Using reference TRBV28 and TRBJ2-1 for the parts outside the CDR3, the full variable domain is DVKVTQSSRYLVKRTGEKVFLECVQDMDHENMFWYRQDPGLGLRLIYFSYDVKMKEKGDIPEGYSVSREKKERFSLILESASTNQTSMYLCASSYLWEQFFGPGTRLTVL.

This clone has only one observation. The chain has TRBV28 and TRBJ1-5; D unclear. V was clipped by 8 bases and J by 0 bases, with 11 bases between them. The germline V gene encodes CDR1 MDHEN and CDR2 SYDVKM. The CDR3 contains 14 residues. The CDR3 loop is CASDYLGSNQPQHF. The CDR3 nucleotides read TGTGCCAGCGACTATCTGGGTAGCAATCAGCCCCAGCATTTT.

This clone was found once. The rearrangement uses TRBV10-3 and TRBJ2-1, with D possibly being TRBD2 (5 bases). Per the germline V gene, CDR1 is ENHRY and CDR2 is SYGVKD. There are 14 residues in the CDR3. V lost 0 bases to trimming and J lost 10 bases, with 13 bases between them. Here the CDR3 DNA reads TGTGCCATCAGTGAGTCAGACACCCCGGGGGAGCAGTTCTTC. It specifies CAISESDTPGEQFF.